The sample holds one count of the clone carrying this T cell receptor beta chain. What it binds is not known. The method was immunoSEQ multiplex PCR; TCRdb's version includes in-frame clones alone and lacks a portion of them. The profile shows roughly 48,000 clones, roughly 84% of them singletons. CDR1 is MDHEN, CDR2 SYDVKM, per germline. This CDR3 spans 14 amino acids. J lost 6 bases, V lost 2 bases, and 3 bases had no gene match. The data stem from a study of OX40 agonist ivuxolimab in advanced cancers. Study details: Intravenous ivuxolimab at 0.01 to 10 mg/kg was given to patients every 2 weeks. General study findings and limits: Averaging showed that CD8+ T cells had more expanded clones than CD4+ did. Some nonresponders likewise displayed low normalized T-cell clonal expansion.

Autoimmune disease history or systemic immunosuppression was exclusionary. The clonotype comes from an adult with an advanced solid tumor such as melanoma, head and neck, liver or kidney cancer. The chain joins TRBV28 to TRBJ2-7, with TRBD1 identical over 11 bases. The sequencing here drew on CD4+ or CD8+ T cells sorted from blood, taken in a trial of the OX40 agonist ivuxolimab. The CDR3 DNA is TGTGCCAGCAGTTTAAGGGACAGGGGGACCGAGCAGTACTTC. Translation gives CASSLRDRGTEQYF.